The TCR beta chain under discussion was sequenced for a study of T cells in Graves' hyperthyroidism and ophthalmopathy. Amplified TCR beta CDR3 regions came from RNA transcripts. Carried out on the TCR CDR3, a first-round RT-PCR used the HTBI primer set. Each CDR3 protein gets one entry after TCRdb re-called the multiplex PCR reads with MiXCR. Of a few hundred thousand distinct CDR3 sequences listed, roughly 23% are singletons. V was trimmed by 1 base and J by 4 bases, leaving 10 bases between them. The CDR3 spans 15 residues. Per the germline V gene, CDR1 is LGHDT and CDR2 is YNNKEL (reference sequence). Concerning this clonotype itself: Its antigen is as yet unknown.

More than 8.5 ml of fresh peripheral blood supplied the PBMCs. Broader study findings: Among clonotypes expanded in thyroid above 0.001, most were also found in blood.

The TCR sequence derives from a woman between 65 and 79 years old with Graves' ophthalmopathy. This rearrangement joins TRBV3-1 to TRBJ2-2; D not resolved. Sequencing input: blood. The CDR3 DNA is TGTGCCAGCAGCCAAGTGGTCGGGCCCACCGGGGAGCTGTTTTTT. Its protein product is CASSQVVGPTGELFF.